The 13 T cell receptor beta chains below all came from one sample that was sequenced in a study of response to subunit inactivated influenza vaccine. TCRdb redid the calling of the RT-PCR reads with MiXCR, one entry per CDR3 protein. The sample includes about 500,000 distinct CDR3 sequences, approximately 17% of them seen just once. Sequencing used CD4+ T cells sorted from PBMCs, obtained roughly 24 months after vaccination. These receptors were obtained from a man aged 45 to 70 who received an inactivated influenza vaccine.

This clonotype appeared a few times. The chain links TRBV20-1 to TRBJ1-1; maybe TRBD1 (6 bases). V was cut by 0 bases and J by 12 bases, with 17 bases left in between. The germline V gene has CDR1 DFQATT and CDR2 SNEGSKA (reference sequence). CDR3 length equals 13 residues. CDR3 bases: TGCAGTGCTAGAGATCTTGGGTCCGGGACATCTTTCTTT. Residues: CSARDLGSGTSFF.

CDR3 residues: CASSQERGRNSPLHF. The CDR3 nucleotides are TGCGCCAGCAGCCAAGAGCGAGGCCGGAATTCACCCCTCCACTTT. This chain joins TRBV4-1 and TRBJ1-6; D unresolved. Trimming cost V 0 bases and J 7 bases, with 10 bases left between them. CDR3 length: 15 residues. The germline gives CDR1 MGHRA, CDR2 YSYEKL.

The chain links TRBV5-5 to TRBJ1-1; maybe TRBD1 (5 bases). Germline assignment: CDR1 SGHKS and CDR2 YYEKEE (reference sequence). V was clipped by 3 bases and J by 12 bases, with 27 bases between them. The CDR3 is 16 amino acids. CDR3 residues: CASSSLPGRDSRMTFF. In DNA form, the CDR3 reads TGTGCCAGCAGCTCGTTACCGGGACGCGACTCAAGGATGACTTTCTTT.

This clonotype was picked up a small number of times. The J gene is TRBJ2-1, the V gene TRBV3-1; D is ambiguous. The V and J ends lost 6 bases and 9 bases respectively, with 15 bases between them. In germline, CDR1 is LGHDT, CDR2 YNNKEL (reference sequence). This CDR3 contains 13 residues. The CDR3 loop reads CASSPRVTVEQFF. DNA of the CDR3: TGTGCCAGCAGTCCAAGGGTAACGGTTGAGCAGTTCTTC.

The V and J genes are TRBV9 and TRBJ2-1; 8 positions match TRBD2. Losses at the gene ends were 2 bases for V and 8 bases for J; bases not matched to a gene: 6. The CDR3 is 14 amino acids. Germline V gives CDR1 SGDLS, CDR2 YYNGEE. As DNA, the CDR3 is TGTGCCAGCAGCGTCGGCGGGAGGACTGATGAGCAGTTCTTC. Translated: CASSVGGRTDEQFF. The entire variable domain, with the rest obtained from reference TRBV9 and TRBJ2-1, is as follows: DSGVTQTPKHLITATGQRVTLRCSPRSGDLSVYWYQQSLDQGLQFLIQYYNGEERAKGNILERFSAQQFPDLHSELNLSSLELGDSALYFCASSVGGRTDEQFFGPGTRLTVL.

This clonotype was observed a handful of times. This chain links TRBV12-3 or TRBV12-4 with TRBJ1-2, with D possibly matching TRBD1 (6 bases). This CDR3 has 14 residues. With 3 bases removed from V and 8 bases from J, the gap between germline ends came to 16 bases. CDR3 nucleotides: TGTGCCAGCAGTTTGCGGAACAGGGACCGGGGCTACACCTTC. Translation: CASSLRNRDRGYTF.

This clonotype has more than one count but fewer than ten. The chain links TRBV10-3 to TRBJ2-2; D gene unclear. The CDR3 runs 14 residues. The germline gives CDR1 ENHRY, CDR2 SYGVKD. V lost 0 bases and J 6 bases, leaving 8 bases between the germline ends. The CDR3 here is CAISESNRPGELFF. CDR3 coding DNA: TGTGCCATCAGTGAGTCAAATAGGCCCGGGGAGCTGTTTTTT.

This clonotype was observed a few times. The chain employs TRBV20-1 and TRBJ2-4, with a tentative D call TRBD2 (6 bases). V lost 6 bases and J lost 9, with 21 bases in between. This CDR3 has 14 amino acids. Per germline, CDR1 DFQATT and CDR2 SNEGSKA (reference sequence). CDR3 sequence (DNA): TGCAGTGCGAGACCGGGACTCGAAGGTGGCATTCAGTACTTC. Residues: CSARPGLEGGIQYF.

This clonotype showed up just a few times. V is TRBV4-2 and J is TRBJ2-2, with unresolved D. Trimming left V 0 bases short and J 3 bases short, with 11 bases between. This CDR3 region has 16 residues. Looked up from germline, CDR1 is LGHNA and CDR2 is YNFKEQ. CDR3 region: CASSQEGAGYTGELFF. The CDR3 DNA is TGTGCCAGCAGCCAAGAAGGCGCAGGTTACACCGGGGAGCTGTTTTTT.

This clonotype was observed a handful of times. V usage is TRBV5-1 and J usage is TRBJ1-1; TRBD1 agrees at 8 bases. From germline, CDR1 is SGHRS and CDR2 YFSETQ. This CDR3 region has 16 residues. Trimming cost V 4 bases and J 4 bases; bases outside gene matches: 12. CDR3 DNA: TGCGCCAGCAGCAGAGGACAGGGCGGGTCGGGCACTGAAGCTTTCTTT. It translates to CASSRGQGGSGTEAFF.

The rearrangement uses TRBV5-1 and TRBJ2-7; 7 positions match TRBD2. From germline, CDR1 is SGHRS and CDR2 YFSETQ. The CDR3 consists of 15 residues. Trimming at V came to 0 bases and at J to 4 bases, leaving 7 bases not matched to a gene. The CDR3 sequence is CASSLDGGSLYEQYF. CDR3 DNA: TGCGCCAGCAGCTTGGATGGCGGGAGCCTATACGAGCAGTACTTC.

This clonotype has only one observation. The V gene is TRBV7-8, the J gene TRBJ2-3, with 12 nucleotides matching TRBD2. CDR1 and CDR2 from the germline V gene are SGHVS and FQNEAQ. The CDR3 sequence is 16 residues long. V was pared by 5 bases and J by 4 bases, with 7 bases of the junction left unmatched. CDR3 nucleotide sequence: TGTGCCAGCAGCAGAACTAGCGGGGGGTTGGCAGATACGCAGTATTTT. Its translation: CASSRTSGGLADTQYF.

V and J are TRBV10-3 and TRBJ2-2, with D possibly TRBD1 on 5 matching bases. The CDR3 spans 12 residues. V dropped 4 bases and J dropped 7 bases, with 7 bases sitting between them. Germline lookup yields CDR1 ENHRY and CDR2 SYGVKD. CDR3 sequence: CAISGGGGELFF. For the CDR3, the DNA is TGTGCCATCAGTGGGGGCGGCGGGGAGCTGTTTTTT.